This T cell receptor (beta chain) was identified during a study of blood T cell repertoires in COVID-19. In the study overall: Acute and convalescent COVID-19 samples came from the United States, Italy and Spain. Sample material is recorded as cDNA or gDNA derived from T cells, B-cell-depleted T cells, or PBMCs.

In the original processing: Amplification with reference gene primers provided the estimates of nucleated cell counts. Profiling relied on immunoSEQ multiplex PCR, and the TCRdb table lists in-frame clones only, not all of them. V, J and clone size derive from that table, while D and trimming were established from the DNA sequence. The sample lists under 350,000 clones; around 89% were seen once. Sequenced: peripheral blood. This clonotype was sampled from a man aged 35 to 55 with acute or convalescent COVID-19.

The CDR3 loop is CASSHGTGTDTQYF. Here the CDR3 DNA reads TGCGCCAGCAGCCACGGGACAGGGACAGATACGCAGTATTTT. The chain joins TRBV10-2 to TRBJ2-3; 9 bases match TRBD1. Losses at the gene ends were 6 bases for V and 3 bases for J; bases not matched to a gene: 4. CDR1 WSHSY and CDR2 SAAADI come from the germline V gene. The CDR3 loop spans 14 amino acids.